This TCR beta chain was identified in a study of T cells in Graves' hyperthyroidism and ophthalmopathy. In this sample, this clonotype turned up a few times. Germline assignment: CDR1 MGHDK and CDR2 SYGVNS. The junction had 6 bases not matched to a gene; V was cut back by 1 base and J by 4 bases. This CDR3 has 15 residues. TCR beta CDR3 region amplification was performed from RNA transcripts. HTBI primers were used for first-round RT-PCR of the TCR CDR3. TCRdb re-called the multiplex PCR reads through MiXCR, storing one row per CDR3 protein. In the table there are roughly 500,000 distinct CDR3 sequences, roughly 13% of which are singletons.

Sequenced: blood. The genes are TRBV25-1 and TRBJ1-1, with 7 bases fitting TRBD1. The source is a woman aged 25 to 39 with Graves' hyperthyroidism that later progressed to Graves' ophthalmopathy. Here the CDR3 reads CASSEFAGGGTEAFF. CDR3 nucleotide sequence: TGTGCCAGCAGTGAATTTGCAGGGGGTGGCACTGAAGCTTTCTTT.